Listed below are T cell receptor beta chains from one sample, sequenced in a study of blood T cell repertoires in COVID-19. Sequenced by immunoSEQ multiplex PCR; TCRdb stores in-frame clones only, minus some. The sample carries approximately 390,000 clones, 80% to 90% recorded once. Sample: PBMCs or T cells enriched from blood (not recorded which). These receptors all stem from a woman aged 45-60 years who had recovered from COVID-19. CDR3s include the opening cysteine and the closing phenylalanine or tryptophan. D genes are given only for firm matches. Only some rows state a clone size, as once, few, many or a class for expanded clones.

TRBV14	TRBD1	-	TRBJ2-7	CASSPPGDRVSGEQYF	TGTGCCAGCAGCCCGCCCGGGGACAGGGTATCGGGGGAGCAGTACTTC
TRBV7-2	-	once	TRBJ2-7	CASSMSRGSYEQYF	TGTGCCAGCAGCATGAGCAGGGGATCCTACGAGCAGTACTTC
TRBV3-1/TRBV3-2	-	-	TRBJ1-2	CASSLNPTDNYGYTF	TGTGCCAGCAGCCTTAACCCGACAGACAACTATGGCTACACCTTC
TRBV25-1	TRBD1	-	TRBJ1-2	CASSEFPRGGYTF	TGTGCCAGCAGTGAGTTCCCCAGGGGGGGCTACACCTTC
TRBV7-9	TRBD1	-	TRBJ1-4	CASSTRTGQSEKLFF	TGTGCCAGCAGCACTAGGACAGGGCAGAGTGAAAAACTGTTTTTT
TRBV2	-	-	TRBJ1-2	CASSEVVEANQRGYTF	TGTGCCAGCAGTGAAGTCGTAGAGGCCAACCAACGTGGCTACACCTTC
TRBV5-1	-	-	TRBJ2-5	CASSVVTRHQETQYF	TGCGCCAGCAGCGTCGTAACTAGGCACCAAGAGACCCAGTACTTC
TRBV18	-	-	TRBJ1-6	CASSPTAGWDSPLHF	TGTGCCAGCTCACCAACGGCAGGGTGGGATTCACCCCTCCACTTT
TRBV7-3	TRBD2	few	TRBJ2-1	CASSGGNYNEQFF	TGTGCCAGCTCGGGGGGGAACTACAATGAGCAGTTCTTC
TRBV6-5	-	-	TRBJ1-3	CASTRGGSGNTIYF	TGTGCCAGCACTAGGGGCGGCTCTGGAAACACCATATATTTT
TRBV10-3	TRBD1	-	TRBJ1-2	CAISELGQDLNYGYTF	TGTGCCATCAGTGAGTTGGGACAGGATCTTAACTATGGCTACACCTTC
TRBV9	-	-	TRBJ1-1	CASSVAVARTEAFF	TGTGCCAGCAGCGTAGCAGTTGCTCGTACTGAAGCTTTCTTT
TRBV27	-	-	TRBJ2-1	CASGLLEQFF	TGTGCCAGCGGCTTATTAGAGCAGTTCTTC
TRBV15	TRBD1	-	TRBJ1-6	CATSPTGNISPLHF	TGTGCCACCAGTCCGACAGGGAATATCTCACCCCTCCACTTT
TRBV7-3	-	-	TRBJ2-1	CASSLGAGSQVGNEQFF	TGTGCCAGCAGCTTAGGGGCAGGGTCCCAAGTGGGCAATGAGCAGTTCTTC
TRBV7-6	TRBD2	-	TRBJ2-3	CASSRGTSGTDTQYF	TGTGCCAGCAGCCGCGGGACTAGCGGCACAGATACGCAGTATTTT
TRBV2	-	-	TRBJ2-1	CATQPDSRSNEQFF	TGTGCCACACAGCCCGACAGCCGATCAAATGAGCAGTTCTTC
TRBV5-1	TRBD2	-	TRBJ2-1	CASSPTSGLSYNEQFF	TGCGCCAGCAGCCCGACTAGCGGCCTATCCTACAATGAGCAGTTCTTC
TRBV7-8	-	-	TRBJ1-6	CASSLAGGWSYNSPLHF	TGTGCCAGCAGCTTAGCAGGGGGTTGGTCCTATAATTCACCCCTCCACTTT
TRBV10-1	TRBD2	-	TRBJ2-2	CASKSGTSGGRGTGELFF	TGCGCCAGCAAATCCGGGACTAGCGGGGGCCGGGGCACCGGGGAGCTGTTTTTT
TRBV6-2/TRBV6-3	-	once	TRBJ2-1	CASSSPPGLLNEQFF	TGTGCCAGCAGTTCCCCCCCGGGACTCCTCAATGAGCAGTTCTTC
TRBV12-3/TRBV12-4	-	-	TRBJ1-2	CASSLSGNGYTF	TGTGCCAGCAGTTTATCGGGGAACGGCTACACCTTC
TRBV19	TRBD2	once	TRBJ2-1	CASTPGSGGDYNEQFF	TGTGCCAGTACCCCAGGGAGCGGGGGCGACTACAATGAGCAGTTCTTC
TRBV11-3	TRBD1	-	TRBJ2-1	CASGVTGGGQFF	TGTGCCAGCGGAGTAACAGGGGGCGGACAGTTCTTC
TRBV2	TRBD2	-	TRBJ2-1	CASMPRLAGAAVNEQFF	TGTGCCAGCATGCCTCGACTAGCGGGGGCCGCGGTGAATGAGCAGTTCTTC
TRBV28	TRBD1	-	TRBJ1-2	CASSGDRGSYGYTF	TGTGCCAGCAGCGGGGACAGGGGATCGTATGGCTACACCTTC
TRBV19	TRBD1	-	TRBJ1-2	CATGQGLGGYTF	TGTGCCACTGGACAGGGCCTGGGGGGCTACACCTTC
TRBV5-5	TRBD1	-	TRBJ1-2	CASSRGQGNQGYTF	TGTGCCAGCAGCCGTGGACAGGGTAATCAAGGCTACACCTTC
TRBV19	-	many	TRBJ1-6	CASSTGGAESPLHF	TGTGCCAGTAGTACCGGGGGGGCGGAATCACCCCTCCACTTT
TRBV12-5	-	once	TRBJ1-5	CASGLVQSGQGLNWSNQPQHF	TGTGCTAGTGGTTTGGTGCAATCGGGACAAGGGTTGAATTGGAGCAATCAGCCCCAGCATTTT
TRBV29-1	-	-	TRBJ1-1	CSVGSVGVGTEAFF	TGCAGCGTTGGGTCGGTAGGGGTCGGCACTGAAGCTTTCTTT
TRBV3-1/TRBV3-2	-	once	TRBJ1-2	CASSQVGVLRGADYTF	TGTGCCAGCAGCCAAGTTGGAGTGCTCCGCGGGGCGGACTACACCTTC
TRBV7-2	TRBD1	-	TRBJ1-2	CASSLAPPGQSTMPYGYTF	TGTGCCAGCAGCTTAGCGCCTCCGGGACAGTCAACTATGCCATATGGCTACACCTTC
TRBV3-1/TRBV3-2	TRBD2	few	TRBJ2-1	CASSQGRGGVNEQFF	TGTGCCAGCAGCCAAGGCCGGGGGGGCGTGAATGAGCAGTTCTTC
TRBV9	-	-	TRBJ1-2	CASSDNAAGPSGIYGYTF	TGTGCCAGCAGCGATAATGCTGCTGGCCCATCGGGGATCTATGGCTACACCTTC
TRBV12-3/TRBV12-4	-	-	TRBJ2-2	CACRRSGELFF	TGTGCCTGCCGGAGGAGCGGGGAGCTGTTTTTT
TRBV27	-	-	TRBJ1-6	CASSLSRVRGLSPYNSPLHF	TGTGCCAGCAGTTTATCGAGGGTAAGAGGGCTGTCGCCCTATAATTCACCCCTCCACTTT
TRBV6-5	TRBD1	once	TRBJ2-7	CASSYRTGSSYEQYF	TGTGCCAGCAGTTACCGGACAGGGAGCTCCTACGAGCAGTACTTC
TRBV5-1	TRBD1	-	TRBJ2-1	CASSLEFRGLNEQFF	TGCGCCAGCAGCTTGGAATTTAGGGGGCTAAATGAGCAGTTCTTC
TRBV7-2	-	-	TRBJ1-2	CASSPAWTPNYGYTF	TGTGCCAGCAGCCCCGCGTGGACACCCAACTATGGCTACACCTTC
TRBV3-1/TRBV3-2	-	-	TRBJ2-1	CASSQDTGFTNNEQFF	TGTGCCAGCAGCCAAGATACGGGGTTTACTAACAATGAGCAGTTCTTC
TRBV27	TRBD1	-	TRBJ1-2	CASSLDRGRSYTF	TGTGCCAGCAGTTTAGACAGGGGGCGCAGCTACACCTTC
TRBV28	-	-	TRBJ1-2	CASSPIDRNYGYTF	TGTGCCAGCAGTCCTATCGACAGAAACTATGGCTACACCTTC
TRBV10-2	-	-	TRBJ1-5	CASSDRGENQPQHF	TGCGCCAGCAGCGACCGGGGGGAAAATCAGCCCCAGCATTTT
TRBV7-9	TRBD1	-	TRBJ1-1	CASSWGQGIAEAFF	TGTGCCAGCAGCTGGGGACAGGGAATCGCTGAAGCTTTCTTT
TRBV24-1	-	-	TRBJ2-3	CATSDSAAAKGDITDTQYF	TGTGCCACCAGTGATTCGGCAGCCGCAAAAGGAGATATCACAGATACGCAGTATTTT
TRBV28	-	-	TRBJ1-2	CASSLAGAQGYTF	TGTGCCAGCAGTTTAGCAGGGGCGCAAGGCTACACCTTC
TRBV6-1	-	-	TRBJ1-1	CASSEASVTF	TGTGCCAGCAGTGAAGCTAGCGTAACCTTT
TRBV21-1	-	once	TRBJ1-5	CASSGLRYSQNQPQHF	TGTGCCAGCAGCGGACTGCGCTACTCCCAAAATCAGCCCCAGCATTTT
TRBV21-1	-	-	TRBJ2-5	CASSKGFQRGGVRQETQYF	TGTGCCAGCAGCAAAGGGTTTCAGCGGGGGGGCGTTCGTCAAGAGACCCAGTACTTC
TRBV14	-	-	TRBJ1-5	CASSRSNQPQHF	TGTGCCAGCAGCCGCAGTAATCAGCCCCAGCATTTT
TRBV7-2	-	-	TRBJ1-4	CASSLGRAEKLFF	TGTGCCAGCAGCTTAGGCAGGGCAGAAAAACTGTTTTTT